At least ten counts were recorded for the clone carrying this TCR beta chain. The record originates from a study of T-cell reconstitution after alpha-beta-depleted transplantation in children. This CDR3 has 11 amino acids. V was pared by 5 bases and J by 5 bases, with 6 bases between. The germline V gene encodes CDR1 MNHEY and CDR2 SVGAGI. Unique molecular identifiers were incorporated when the TCRbeta library was constructed. From the PCR reads, TCRdb called clonotypes with MiXCR, one entry per CDR3 protein. The sample has some 70,000 distinct CDR3 sequences; around 6.6% are singletons. This receptor was taken from a human donor who donated a stem cell graft to a child with acute lymphoblastic leukemia. V is TRBV6-5 and J is TRBJ1-1; possible D gene TRBD1, 5 bases. This material consisted of PBMCs from the stem cell graft donor, taken from the stem cell graft. The CDR3 here is CASSRGTEAFF. For the CDR3, the DNA is TGTGCCAGCAGTAGGGGTACTGAAGCTTTCTTT.